Listed below are T cell receptor beta chains from one sample, sequenced in a study of beta chain features in type 1 diabetes. Method: immunoSEQ multiplex PCR; TCRdb's copy keeps in-frame clones and lacks some. Among roughly 340,000 clones listed, roughly 13% were seen once. The sample comprised naive CD4+ T cells from blood. Every receptor here comes from a woman younger than 30 with type 1 diabetes. Both conserved end residues are part of each CDR3. The D gene is left open where the match is weak. A row's size may be missing; if present it is once, few, many or a size class.

v_call	j_call	clone_size	d_call	cdr3_aa	cdr3_nt
TRBV5-4	TRBJ2-5	few	TRBD1	CASRLQGQETQYF	TGTGCCAGCAGGTTACAGGGACAGGAGACCCAGTACTTC
TRBV1	TRBJ2-7	few	.	CTSSQVLGWERVSSYEQYF	TGCACCAGCAGCCAAGTTCTCGGTTGGGAGCGGGTAAGCTCCTACGAGCAGTACTTC
TRBV5-1	TRBJ2-1	.	.	CASSFQRSSYNEQFF	TGCGCCAGCAGCTTCCAGCGGAGCTCCTACAATGAGCAGTTCTTC
TRBV7-9	TRBJ2-5	few	.	CASSLVSGSGTQYF	TGTGCCAGCAGCTTGGTGTCAGGGTCGGGGACCCAGTACTTC
TRBV5-1	TRBJ2-1	.	.	CASSLPRDTYNEQFF	TGCGCCAGCAGCTTACCCCGGGACACCTACAATGAGCAGTTCTTC
TRBV7-9	TRBJ2-7	few	TRBD1	CASSLKGRGEQYF	TGTGCCAGCAGCTTGAAGGGCAGGGGGGAGCAGTACTTC
TRBV4-1	TRBJ2-5	.	TRBD1	CASSLKGARKETQYF	TGCGCCAGCAGCCTCAAGGGGGCCCGAAAAGAGACCCAGTACTTC
TRBV28	TRBJ1-1	once	.	CASSSLGQLNTEAFF	TGTGCCAGCAGTTCGCTGGGACAATTGAACACTGAAGCTTTCTTT
TRBV6-1	TRBJ2-7	.	TRBD1	CASSEGTGAYEQYF	TGTGCCAGCAGTGAAGGGACAGGAGCCTACGAGCAGTACTTC
TRBV9	TRBJ2-1	.	TRBD2	CASSDSGRSYNEQFF	TGTGCCAGCAGCGATAGCGGGAGGTCCTACAATGAGCAGTTCTTC
TRBV30	TRBJ2-6	.	.	CAWRAPPEHGSGANVLTF	TGTGCCTGGAGGGCTCCACCGGAGCACGGCTCTGGGGCCAACGTCCTGACTTTC
TRBV4-3	TRBJ2-1	.	TRBD2	CASSQFWTSGGVYNEQFF	TGCGCCAGCAGCCAGTTTTGGACTAGCGGGGGGGTATACAATGAGCAGTTCTTC
TRBV9	TRBJ2-1	few	TRBD2	CASSEKKAGRSYNEQFF	TGTGCCAGCAGCGAGAAAAAAGCGGGGAGGTCCTACAATGAGCAGTTCTTC
TRBV4-1	TRBJ2-2	.	TRBD2	CASSLTSGTSGTGELFF	TGCGCCAGCAGCCTGACCTCCGGGACTAGCGGAACCGGGGAGCTGTTTTTT
TRBV29-1	TRBJ1-5	few	.	CSVGQGGHQPQHF	TGCAGCGTTGGGCAGGGAGGTCATCAGCCCCAGCATTTT
TRBV7-6	TRBJ2-7	.	.	CASSLYGLEQYF	TGTGCCAGCAGCTTATATGGGCTCGAGCAGTACTTC
TRBV19	TRBJ2-1	.	TRBD1	CASSSGQGRNEQFF	TGTGCCAGTAGTAGCGGACAGGGAAGGAATGAGCAGTTCTTC
TRBV5-1	TRBJ1-1	.	TRBD1	CASSSATGQGGTEAFF	TGCGCCAGCAGCTCGGCTACCGGACAGGGAGGAACTGAAGCTTTCTTT